The entry below describes one TCR beta chain. Profiled with immunoSEQ multiplex PCR; TCRdb holds only in-frame clones, not every one. This sample has some 170,000 clones, with approximately 86% found just once. The sample is drawn from a study of cytomegalovirus exposure and HLA in healthy donors. V lost 2 bases to trimming and J lost 1 base; unmatched junction nucleotides: 4. Looked up from germline, CDR1 is ENHRY and CDR2 is SYGVKD. This CDR3 region has 15 residues. This clonotype was sampled from a man aged 18-30 years in good health and CMV-seropositive. The rearrangement joins TRBV10-3 to TRBJ1-1, with TRBD1 matching over 7 bases. Sequenced material: PBMCs. For the CDR3, the DNA is TGTGCCATCAGTGAGCCTGGACAGGCGAACACTGAAGCTTTCTTT. It yields the protein CAISEPGQANTEAFF.